Listed below are T cell receptor beta chains from one sample, sequenced in a study of blood T cell repertoires in COVID-19. Method: immunoSEQ multiplex PCR; TCRdb's copy keeps in-frame clones and lacks some. The repertoire has around 250,000 clones, 80% to 90% of them found once; the top ten carry approximately 2%. Material: PBMCs or T cells enriched from blood (not recorded which). These receptors were obtained from a woman in her 50s who had recovered from COVID-19. CDR3s include the opening cysteine and the closing phenylalanine or tryptophan. The order of the fields is CDR3 protein, CDR3 DNA, D gene, clone size, J gene, V gene. A D gene is named only where the DNA matches it firmly. Clone sizes are given selectively: once, few, many, or a class where the clone is expanded.

CDR3: CASRTLYRGRFEAFF
DNA: TGCGCCAGCAGAACCTTATACAGGGGGAGATTTGAAGCTTTCTTT
D: TRBD1
size: -
J: TRBJ1-1
V: TRBV4-1

CDR3: CASSLRPGMNTEAFF
DNA: TGTGCCAGCAGTTTAAGGCCAGGGATGAACACTGAAGCTTTCTTT
D: -
size: few
J: TRBJ1-1
V: TRBV28

CDR3: CASSRTTGAARAYNEQFF
DNA: TGCGCCAGCAGCAGGACGACAGGGGCCGCACGAGCCTACAATGAGCAGTTCTTC
D: TRBD1
size: -
J: TRBJ2-1
V: TRBV5-1

CDR3: CASSLVRAISGNTIYF
DNA: TGTGCCAGCAGCTTAGTCAGGGCGATCTCTGGAAACACCATATATTTT
D: -
size: once
J: TRBJ1-3
V: TRBV7-9

CDR3: CASSEGGRSYEQYF
DNA: TGTGCCAGCAGTGAAGGGGGCAGGTCCTACGAGCAGTACTTC
D: -
size: once
J: TRBJ2-7
V: TRBV6-1

CDR3: CSASRLAGGHEQFF
DNA: TGCAGTGCTAGTCGACTAGCGGGAGGGCATGAGCAGTTCTTC
D: TRBD2
size: -
J: TRBJ2-1
V: TRBV20-1

CDR3: CASARVGTIHDEQFF
DNA: TGTGCCAGCGCACGGGTGGGGACAATCCACGATGAGCAGTTCTTC
D: -
size: -
J: TRBJ2-1
V: TRBV28

CDR3: CASSLSGRTVYEQYF
DNA: TGCGCCAGCAGCTTGTCTGGTAGGACAGTCTACGAGCAGTACTTC
D: -
size: -
J: TRBJ2-7
V: TRBV5-1

CDR3: CASSYGLGEQYF
DNA: TGTGCCAGCAGCTACGGACTAGGCGAGCAGTACTTC
D: TRBD2
size: -
J: TRBJ2-7
V: TRBV11-3

CDR3: CASSLYSGNEQFF
DNA: TGTGCCAGCAGCCTCTACTCAGGGAATGAGCAGTTCTTC
D: -
size: -
J: TRBJ2-1
V: TRBV12-3/TRBV12-4

CDR3: CASSEYWAGPDTQYF
DNA: TGTGCCAGCAGTGAATATTGGGCAGGTCCAGATACGCAGTATTTT
D: -
size: -
J: TRBJ2-3
V: TRBV6-1

CDR3: CASSPDTGELFF
DNA: TGTGCCAGCAGCCCCGACACCGGGGAGCTGTTTTTT
D: -
size: -
J: TRBJ2-2
V: TRBV3-1/TRBV3-2

CDR3: CTSSRRSAGGKYEQYF
DNA: TGCACCAGCAGCCGACGCTCAGCGGGAGGGAAGTACGAGCAGTACTTC
D: -
size: once
J: TRBJ2-7
V: TRBV1

CDR3: CSAKGAVSEAFF
DNA: TGCAGCGCCAAGGGGGCGGTTTCTGAAGCTTTCTTT
D: TRBD1
size: -
J: TRBJ1-1
V: TRBV29-1

CDR3: CASSEDSVYNEQFF
DNA: TGCGCCAGCAGTGAGGATAGCGTGTACAATGAGCAGTTCTTC
D: -
size: -
J: TRBJ2-1
V: TRBV10-1

CDR3: CASRGDRANSYEQYF
DNA: TGTGCCAGCAGGGGGGACAGGGCCAACTCCTACGAGCAGTACTTC
D: TRBD1
size: few
J: TRBJ2-7
V: TRBV6-5

CDR3: CPETFLHEQYF
DNA: TGTCCCGAGACTTTTCTCCACGAGCAGTACTTC
D: -
size: -
J: TRBJ2-7
V: TRBV19

CDR3: CASSYSTENYGYTF
DNA: TGTGCCAGCAGTTACTCGACAGAGAACTATGGCTACACCTTC
D: -
size: -
J: TRBJ1-2
V: TRBV6-5

CDR3: CASSPAGTPGPANYGYTF
DNA: TGTGCCAGTAGTCCCGCCGGGACACCCGGTCCCGCTAACTATGGCTACACCTTC
D: -
size: -
J: TRBJ1-2
V: TRBV19

CDR3: CASSYEITYEQYF
DNA: TGTGCCAGCAGTTACGAGATAACCTACGAGCAGTACTTC
D: -
size: -
J: TRBJ2-7
V: TRBV6-5

CDR3: CASRPSSGGNEQFF
DNA: TGCGCCAGCAGACCTTCCAGCGGGGGCAATGAGCAGTTCTTC
D: TRBD2
size: -
J: TRBJ2-1
V: TRBV5-1

CDR3: CASSTTGTTEQFF
DNA: TGTGCCAGCAGCACCACCGGGACTACTGAGCAGTTCTTC
D: TRBD2
size: -
J: TRBJ2-1
V: TRBV7-3

CDR3: CASSPGPGTTAFPLHF
DNA: TGTGCCAGCAGTCCCGGCCCCGGGACTACCGCTTTCCCCCTCCACTTT
D: -
size: -
J: TRBJ1-6
V: TRBV27

CDR3: CASSYSIGQGNEQFF
DNA: TGTGCCAGCAGTTACTCTATAGGACAGGGGAATGAGCAGTTCTTC
D: TRBD1
size: -
J: TRBJ2-1
V: TRBV6-5

CDR3: CASSWVDRKLEQYF
DNA: TGTGCCAGCAGCTGGGTCGACAGGAAACTTGAGCAGTACTTC
D: -
size: -
J: TRBJ2-7
V: TRBV7-9

CDR3: CASSALAGAYEQYF
DNA: TGTGCCAGCAGCGCACTAGCGGGAGCCTACGAGCAGTACTTC
D: TRBD2
size: -
J: TRBJ2-7
V: TRBV13

CDR3: CASSAGGLRTEAFF
DNA: TGTGCCAGCAGTGCGGGGGGCCTAAGGACTGAAGCTTTCTTT
D: -
size: -
J: TRBJ1-1
V: TRBV2

CDR3: CASSGGAGGYNEQFF
DNA: TGTGCCAGCTCCGGCGGAGCGGGAGGGTACAATGAGCAGTTCTTC
D: TRBD2
size: -
J: TRBJ2-1
V: TRBV18

CDR3: CASSSPWNPRNEQFF
DNA: TGTGCCAGCAGTAGTCCCTGGAACCCTAGGAATGAGCAGTTCTTC
D: -
size: -
J: TRBJ2-1
V: TRBV7-9

CDR3: CASSLGVTNEKLFF
DNA: TGTGCCAGCAGCTTAGGAGTTACGAATGAAAAACTGTTTTTT
D: -
size: -
J: TRBJ1-4
V: TRBV7-9

CDR3: CASSEGPGGSPLHF
DNA: TGCGCCAGCAGTGAAGGGCCAGGGGGATCACCCCTCCACTTT
D: TRBD1
size: -
J: TRBJ1-6
V: TRBV10-1

CDR3: CASSATGSRRSSYNSPLHF
DNA: TGTGCCAGCAGCGCAACAGGGTCACGACGCAGCTCCTATAATTCACCCCTCCACTTT
D: -
size: -
J: TRBJ1-6
V: TRBV9

CDR3: CASSSHHRGEQYF
DNA: TGTGCCAGCAGTTCGCATCACAGGGGCGAGCAGTACTTC
D: TRBD1
size: -
J: TRBJ2-7
V: TRBV28

CDR3: CASSQIHPGGSPLHF
DNA: TGCGCCAGCAGCCAAATTCACCCGGGGGGTTCACCCCTCCACTTT
D: -
size: -
J: TRBJ1-6
V: TRBV4-1

CDR3: CAGSLRDYQKQYF
DNA: TGTGCCGGCAGCCTACGGGACTACCAAAAGCAGTATTTT
D: TRBD2
size: -
J: TRBJ2-3
V: TRBV7-3

CDR3: CSGVGQANTIYF
DNA: TGCAGCGGGGTGGGACAGGCAAACACCATATATTTT
D: TRBD1
size: -
J: TRBJ1-3
V: TRBV29-1

CDR3: CASSLQAPPGNTIYF
DNA: TGCGCCAGCAGCTTGCAAGCCCCCCCTGGAAACACCATATATTTT
D: -
size: -
J: TRBJ1-3
V: TRBV5-1

CDR3: CASSFGGTEAFF
DNA: TGTGCCAGCAGTTTCGGAGGCACTGAAGCTTTCTTT
D: -
size: -
J: TRBJ1-1
V: TRBV12-3/TRBV12-4

CDR3: CASSESGDSGNTIYF
DNA: TGTGCCAGCAGTGAATCCGGGGACTCTGGAAACACCATATATTTT
D: -
size: -
J: TRBJ1-3
V: TRBV2

CDR3: CASSGDRDSTYEQYF
DNA: TGTGCCAGTAGTGGAGACCGGGACTCAACCTACGAGCAGTACTTC
D: -
size: -
J: TRBJ2-7
V: TRBV19

CDR3: CASSFSGNNSPLHF
DNA: TGTGCCAGCAGCTTTTCAGGGAATAATTCACCCCTCCACTTT
D: -
size: few
J: TRBJ1-6
V: TRBV7-9

CDR3: CASTPRPGFHEQFF
DNA: TGTGCCAGCACCCCACGACCAGGTTTCCATGAGCAGTTCTTC
D: -
size: -
J: TRBJ2-1
V: TRBV7-3

CDR3: CASSFSGYNEQFF
DNA: TGTGCCAGCAGTTTCTCGGGGTACAATGAGCAGTTCTTC
D: -
size: -
J: TRBJ2-1
V: TRBV12-3/TRBV12-4

CDR3: CASSDKTDRVEDNTIYF
DNA: TGTGCCAGCAGTGATAAAACGGACAGGGTTGAGGACAACACCATATATTTT
D: TRBD1
size: -
J: TRBJ1-3
V: TRBV6-4

CDR3: CASSIQRSSNQPQHF
DNA: TGTGCCAGTAGTATCCAACGGAGTAGCAATCAGCCCCAGCATTTT
D: -
size: once
J: TRBJ1-5
V: TRBV19

CDR3: CASGAAASTDTQYF
DNA: TGCGCCAGCGGGGCGGCGGCGTCCACAGATACGCAGTATTTT
D: -
size: -
J: TRBJ2-3
V: TRBV5-1

CDR3: CASSQDSGRVTGELFF
DNA: TGTGCCAGCAGCCAAGATTCCGGGAGGGTCACCGGGGAGCTGTTTTTT
D: TRBD2
size: -
J: TRBJ2-2
V: TRBV3-1/TRBV3-2

CDR3: CAWSETGTEREKLFF
DNA: TGTGCCTGGTCCGAAACCGGGACAGAGCGTGAAAAACTGTTTTTT
D: TRBD1
size: few
J: TRBJ1-4
V: TRBV30

CDR3: CSVGSGSRTDTQYF
DNA: TGCAGCGTTGGTAGCGGGTCACGCACAGATACGCAGTATTTT
D: TRBD2
size: -
J: TRBJ2-3
V: TRBV29-1

CDR3: CASSLGTRTNTGELFF
DNA: TGCGCCAGCAGCTTGGGGACAAGGACGAACACCGGGGAGCTGTTTTTT
D: -
size: once
J: TRBJ2-2
V: TRBV5-1

CDR3: CASSAPGGNQPQHF
DNA: TGTGCCAGCAGTGCTCCAGGGGGGAATCAGCCCCAGCATTTT
D: TRBD1
size: few
J: TRBJ1-5
V: TRBV28

CDR3: CASSPGGNQPQHF
DNA: TGTGCCAGCAGTCCAGGGGGCAATCAGCCCCAGCATTTT
D: -
size: once
J: TRBJ1-5
V: TRBV27

CDR3: CASSHLAASSYNEQFF
DNA: TGTGCCAGCAGCCACCTAGCCGCAAGCTCCTACAATGAGCAGTTCTTC
D: -
size: -
J: TRBJ2-1
V: TRBV3-1/TRBV3-2

CDR3: CSVTETGGGSPLHF
DNA: TGCAGCGTGACCGAGACAGGGGGCGGTTCACCCCTCCACTTT
D: TRBD1
size: once
J: TRBJ1-6
V: TRBV29-1

CDR3: CASSFPPGGRFSSYNEQFF
DNA: TGTGCCAGCAGTTTTCCTCCGGGAGGGCGGTTCAGCTCCTACAATGAGCAGTTCTTC
D: TRBD2
size: -
J: TRBJ2-1
V: TRBV28

CDR3: CASSLDKGAEAFF
DNA: TGTGCCAGCAGCTTAGATAAAGGGGCTGAAGCTTTCTTT
D: -
size: once
J: TRBJ1-1
V: TRBV11-2

CDR3: CASRRGSGNYGYTF
DNA: TGTGCCAGCAGACGAGGGAGTGGGAACTATGGCTACACCTTC
D: -
size: -
J: TRBJ1-2
V: TRBV6-5

CDR3: CASSYNRAYEQYF
DNA: TGTGCCAGCAGTTACAACAGGGCCTACGAGCAGTACTTC
D: -
size: -
J: TRBJ2-7
V: TRBV6-5

CDR3: CASRRVAGAHYEQYF
DNA: TGTGCCAGCCGTCGGGTAGCGGGAGCCCACTACGAGCAGTACTTC
D: TRBD2
size: -
J: TRBJ2-7
V: TRBV27